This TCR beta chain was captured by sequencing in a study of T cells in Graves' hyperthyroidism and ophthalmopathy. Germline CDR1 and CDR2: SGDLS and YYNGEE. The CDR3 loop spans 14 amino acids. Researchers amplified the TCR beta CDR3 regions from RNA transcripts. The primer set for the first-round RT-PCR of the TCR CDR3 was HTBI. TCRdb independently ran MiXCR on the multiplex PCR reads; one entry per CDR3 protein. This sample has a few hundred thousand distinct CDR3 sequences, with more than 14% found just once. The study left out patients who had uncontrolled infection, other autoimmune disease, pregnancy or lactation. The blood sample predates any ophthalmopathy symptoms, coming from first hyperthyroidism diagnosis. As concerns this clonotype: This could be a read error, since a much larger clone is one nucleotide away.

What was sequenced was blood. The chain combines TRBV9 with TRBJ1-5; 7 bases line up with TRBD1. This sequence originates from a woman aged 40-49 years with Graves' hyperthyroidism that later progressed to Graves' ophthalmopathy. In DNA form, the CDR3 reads TGTGCCAGCAGCGCAACAGGGGTTGGTCAGCCCCACCATTTT. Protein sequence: CASSATGVGQPHHF.